The present entry profiles one T cell receptor (beta chain) with its context. This record belongs to a study of blood T cell repertoires in COVID-19. The authors' processing: Reference gene primer amplification gave estimated nucleated cell counts. The table came from immunoSEQ multiplex PCR; TCRdb's copy has only in-frame clones and leaves some out. V and J calls and clone size are copied from that table; D and trimming were computed from the DNA. The table records about 74,000 clones, 75% of them present only once. V dropped 9 bases and J dropped 2 bases, with 8 bases sitting between them. CDR1 MNHEY and CDR2 SVGAGI come from the germline V gene. This CDR3 is 12 amino acids long.

The sequence derives from a man between 70 and 80 years old with acute or convalescent COVID-19. This chain joins TRBV6-5 and TRBJ1-5; D may be TRBD1 (5 bases). Material for sequencing was peripheral blood. This CDR3 is CASGHRNQPQHF. The CDR3 DNA is TGTGCCAGTGGACACCGCAATCAGCCCCAGCATTTT.